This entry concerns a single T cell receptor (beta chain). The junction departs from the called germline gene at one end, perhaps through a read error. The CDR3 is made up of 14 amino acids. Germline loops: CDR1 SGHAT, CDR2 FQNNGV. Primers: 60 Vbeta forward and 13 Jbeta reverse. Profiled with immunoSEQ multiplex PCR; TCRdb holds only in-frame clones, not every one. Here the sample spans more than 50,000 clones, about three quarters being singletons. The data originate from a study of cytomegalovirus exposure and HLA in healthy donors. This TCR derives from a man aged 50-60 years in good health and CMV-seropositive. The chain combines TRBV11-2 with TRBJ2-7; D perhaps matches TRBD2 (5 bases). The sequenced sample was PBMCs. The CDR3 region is CASSLGSGAPRLLF. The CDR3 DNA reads TGTGCCAGCAGCTTAGGGAGCGGAGCCCCCCGGCTGTTGTTC.